The clone carrying this T cell receptor (beta chain) occurred many times. These data come from a study of identical twins. With V trimmed by 4 bases and J by 6 bases, 8 bases remained unmatched. The CDR3 extends over 15 amino acids. TCRdb re-called the 5' RACE reads through MiXCR, storing one row per CDR3 protein. The sample lists around 290,000 distinct CDR3 sequences, 9.5% seen once, with approximately 6.5% in the top ten. The sample was also linked to a second study, of yellow fever vaccine responses in identical twins.

The sample consisted of CD8+ T cells sorted from blood. The V and J genes are TRBV12-3 or TRBV12-4 and TRBJ2-3; 9 bases are shared with TRBD2. The sequence was obtained from a woman aged 18-29 years in good health. In DNA, the CDR3 is TGTGCCAGCAGTTCTAGCGGGGAGGGGTTGGATACGCAGTATTTT. Amino acid sequence: CASSSSGEGLDTQYF.